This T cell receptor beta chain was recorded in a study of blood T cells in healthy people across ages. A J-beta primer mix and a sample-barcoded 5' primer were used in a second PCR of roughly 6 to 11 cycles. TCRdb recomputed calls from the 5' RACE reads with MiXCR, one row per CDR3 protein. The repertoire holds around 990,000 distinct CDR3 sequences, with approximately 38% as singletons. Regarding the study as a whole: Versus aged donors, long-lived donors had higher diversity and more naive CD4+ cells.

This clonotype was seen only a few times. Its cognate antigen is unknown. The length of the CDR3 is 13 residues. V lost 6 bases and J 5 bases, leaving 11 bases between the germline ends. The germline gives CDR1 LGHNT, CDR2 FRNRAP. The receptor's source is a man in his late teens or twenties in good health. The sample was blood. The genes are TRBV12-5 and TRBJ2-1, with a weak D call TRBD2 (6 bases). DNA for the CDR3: TGTGCTAGTGGACTCGGACTAAACAATGAGCAGTTCTTC. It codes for CASGLGLNNEQFF.